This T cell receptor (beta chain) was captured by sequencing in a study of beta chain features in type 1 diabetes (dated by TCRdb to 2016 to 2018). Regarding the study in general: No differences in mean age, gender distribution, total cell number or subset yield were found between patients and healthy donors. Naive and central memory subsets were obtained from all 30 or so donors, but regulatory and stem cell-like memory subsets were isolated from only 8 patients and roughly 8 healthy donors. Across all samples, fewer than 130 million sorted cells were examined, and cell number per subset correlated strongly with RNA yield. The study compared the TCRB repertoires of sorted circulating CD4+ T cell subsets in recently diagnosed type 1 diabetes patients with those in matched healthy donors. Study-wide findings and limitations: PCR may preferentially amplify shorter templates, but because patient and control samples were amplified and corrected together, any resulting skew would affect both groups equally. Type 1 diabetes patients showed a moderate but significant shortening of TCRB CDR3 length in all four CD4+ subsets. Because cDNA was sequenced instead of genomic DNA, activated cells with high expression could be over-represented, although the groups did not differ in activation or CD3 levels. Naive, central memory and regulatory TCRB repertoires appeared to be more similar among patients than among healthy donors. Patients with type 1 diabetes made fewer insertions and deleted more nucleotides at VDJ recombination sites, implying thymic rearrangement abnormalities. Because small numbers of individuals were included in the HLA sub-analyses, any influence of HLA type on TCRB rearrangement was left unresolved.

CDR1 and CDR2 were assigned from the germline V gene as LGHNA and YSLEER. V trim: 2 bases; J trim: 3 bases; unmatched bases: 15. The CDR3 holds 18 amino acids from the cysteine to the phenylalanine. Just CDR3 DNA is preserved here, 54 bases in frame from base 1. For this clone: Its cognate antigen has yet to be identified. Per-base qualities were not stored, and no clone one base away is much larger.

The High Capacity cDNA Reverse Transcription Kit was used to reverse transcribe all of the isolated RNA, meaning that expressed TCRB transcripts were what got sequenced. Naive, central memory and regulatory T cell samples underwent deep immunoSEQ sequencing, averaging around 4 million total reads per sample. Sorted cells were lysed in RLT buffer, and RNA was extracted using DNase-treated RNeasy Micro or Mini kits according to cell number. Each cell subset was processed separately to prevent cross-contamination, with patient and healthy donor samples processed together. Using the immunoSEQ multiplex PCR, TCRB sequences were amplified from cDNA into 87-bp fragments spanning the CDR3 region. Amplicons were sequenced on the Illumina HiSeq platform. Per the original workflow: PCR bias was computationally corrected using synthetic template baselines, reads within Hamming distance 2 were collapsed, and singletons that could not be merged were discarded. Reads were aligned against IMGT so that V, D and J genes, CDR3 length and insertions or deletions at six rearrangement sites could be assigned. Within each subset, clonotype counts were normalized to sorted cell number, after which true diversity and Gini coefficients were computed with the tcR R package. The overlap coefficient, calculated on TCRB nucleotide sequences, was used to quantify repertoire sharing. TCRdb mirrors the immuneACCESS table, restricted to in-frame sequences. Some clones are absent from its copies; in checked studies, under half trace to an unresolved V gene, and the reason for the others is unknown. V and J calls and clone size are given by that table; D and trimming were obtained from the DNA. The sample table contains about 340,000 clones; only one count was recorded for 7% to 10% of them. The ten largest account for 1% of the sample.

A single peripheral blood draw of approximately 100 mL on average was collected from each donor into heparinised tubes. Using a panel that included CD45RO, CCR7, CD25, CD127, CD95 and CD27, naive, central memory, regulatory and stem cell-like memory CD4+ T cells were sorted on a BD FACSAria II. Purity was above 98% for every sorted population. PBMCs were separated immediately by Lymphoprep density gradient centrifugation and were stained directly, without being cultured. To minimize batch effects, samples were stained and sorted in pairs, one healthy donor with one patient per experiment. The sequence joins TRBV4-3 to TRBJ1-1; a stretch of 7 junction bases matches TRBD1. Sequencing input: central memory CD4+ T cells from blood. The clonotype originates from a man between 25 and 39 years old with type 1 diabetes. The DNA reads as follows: TGCGCCAGCAGCCAATCCGGGACAGCCGTCGGAAAGGACACTGAAGCTTTCTTT. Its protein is CASSQSGTAVGKDTEAFF.